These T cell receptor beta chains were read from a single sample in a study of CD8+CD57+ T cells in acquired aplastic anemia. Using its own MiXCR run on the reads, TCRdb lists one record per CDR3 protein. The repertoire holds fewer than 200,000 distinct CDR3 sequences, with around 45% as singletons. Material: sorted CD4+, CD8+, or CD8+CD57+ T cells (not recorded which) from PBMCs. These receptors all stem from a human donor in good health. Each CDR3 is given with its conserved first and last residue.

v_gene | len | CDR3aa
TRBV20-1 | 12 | CSARVQENEQFF
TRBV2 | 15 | CASSDLGGYGSEQFF
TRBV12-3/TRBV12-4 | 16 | CASSFPASAIPDTQYF
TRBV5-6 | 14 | CASSLVAVNYEQYF
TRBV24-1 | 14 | CATSDFGSTDTQYF
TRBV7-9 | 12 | CASSFEVTEAFF
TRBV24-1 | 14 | CAISPEDRTAGYTF
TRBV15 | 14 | CATSMSGGDQPQHF
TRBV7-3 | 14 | CASSPQGGYYEQYF
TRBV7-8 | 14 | CASSSPEIGSPLHF
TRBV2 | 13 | CASTEPFGYEQYF
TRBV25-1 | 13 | CASSEGQYNEQFF
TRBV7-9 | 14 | CASSLGSGGETQYF
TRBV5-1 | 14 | CASSLAPDSYEQYF
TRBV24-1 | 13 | CATSDSLTSKQYF
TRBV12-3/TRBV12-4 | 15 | CASSPHWVENYGYTF
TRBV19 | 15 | CASSNHRGSNQPQHF
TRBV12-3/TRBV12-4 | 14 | CASSPRRNTGELFF
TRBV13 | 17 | CASSSTGGFLAKNIQYF
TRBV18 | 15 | CASSPDRGGHNEQFF
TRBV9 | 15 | CASRTEGGSPNIPYF
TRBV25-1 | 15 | CASSSWDRGSYEQYF
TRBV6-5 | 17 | CASSYGGAGTGLLGQYF
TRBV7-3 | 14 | CASSPQAPPDTQYF
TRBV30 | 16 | CAWSTARTTTNEKLFF
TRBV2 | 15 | CASSGGTSSSNEQYF
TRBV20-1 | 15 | CSARPGTGVTYEQYF
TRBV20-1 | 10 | CSASLRSQYF
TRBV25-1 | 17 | CASSDWSSGGSTDTQYF